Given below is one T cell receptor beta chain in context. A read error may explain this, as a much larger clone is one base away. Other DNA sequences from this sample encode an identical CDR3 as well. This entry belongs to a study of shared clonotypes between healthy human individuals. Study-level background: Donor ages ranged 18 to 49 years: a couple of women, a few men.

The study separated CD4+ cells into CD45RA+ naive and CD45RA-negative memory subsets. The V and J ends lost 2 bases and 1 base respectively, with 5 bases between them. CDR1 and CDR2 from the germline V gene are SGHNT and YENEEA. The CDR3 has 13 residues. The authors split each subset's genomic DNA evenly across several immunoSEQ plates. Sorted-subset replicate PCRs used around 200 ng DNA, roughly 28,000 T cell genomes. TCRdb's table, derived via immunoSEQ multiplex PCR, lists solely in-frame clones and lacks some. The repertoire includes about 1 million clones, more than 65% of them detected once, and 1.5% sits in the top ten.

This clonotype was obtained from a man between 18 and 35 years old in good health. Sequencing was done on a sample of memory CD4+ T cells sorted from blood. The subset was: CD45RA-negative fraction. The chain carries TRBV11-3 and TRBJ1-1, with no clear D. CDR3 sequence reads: CASSLKGNTEAFF. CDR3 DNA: TGTGCCAGCAGCTTAAAGGGGAACACTGAAGCTTTCTTT.